A single sample is the source of the 7 T cell receptor beta chains below, sequenced in a study of blood T cell repertoires in COVID-19 (dated by TCRdb to 2020 to 2021). Preparation of the library involved the immunoSEQ multiplex PCR assay. TCRdb took over this immuneACCESS table, retaining in-frame rearrangements with V and J assigned. Such tables are incomplete; in checked studies, under half of the missing clones stem from an unresolved V gene, and the remainder is unexplained. Recorded for this sample are roughly 53,000 clones; roughly nine tenths of them occurred a single time. The ten largest clones add up to roughly 1.6% of the sample. The sample taken for sequencing was peripheral blood. Receptor source: a man in his sixties with acute or convalescent COVID-19.

The CDR3 reads CASGKGAGNTIYF. The CDR3 DNA is TGTGCCAGCGGCAAGGGGGCCGGAAACACCATATATTTT. The chain is built from TRBV12-3 or TRBV12-4 and TRBJ1-3, with 7 bases that match TRBD1. This CDR3 is built from 13 residues. J lost 4 bases, V lost 8 bases, and 5 bases had no gene match.

A single count supports this clone. The chain joins TRBV6-2 or TRBV6-3 to TRBJ1-2, with TRBD1 matching over 8 bases. V gave up 0 bases and J gave up 7 bases; unmatched junction bases: 7. The CDR3 length is 15 residues. CDR1 is MNHEY and CDR2 is SVGEGT in the germline V gene. In nucleotides, the CDR3 is TGTGCCAGCAGTTACTCGAGGACAGGGTTGGGTGGCTACACCTTC. It encodes CASSYSRTGLGGYTF.

The rearrangement joins TRBV30 to TRBJ1-2; no definite D call. V lost 4 bases to trimming and J lost 6 bases, with 18 bases between them. Germline lookup yields CDR1 GTSNPN and CDR2 SVGIG (reference sequence). This CDR3 contains 14 residues. CDR3 nucleotides: TGTGCCTGGACCCTCAGCCCCCGGGTCAATGGCTACACCTTC. This sequence encodes CAWTLSPRVNGYTF.

The V call is TRBV19, the J call TRBJ1-2, with TRBD1 identical over 8 bases. Germline V gives CDR1 LNHDA, CDR2 SQIVND (reference sequence). The J segment lost 6 bases and the V segment lost 7 bases, leaving 4 bases of the junction unmatched. CDR3 length equals 12 residues. CDR3: CASIDRGHGYTF. The CDR3 nucleotides read TGTGCCAGTATTGACAGGGGCCATGGCTACACCTTC.

V and J are TRBV9 and TRBJ1-5; 8 bases are shared with TRBD1. V dropped 7 bases and J dropped 4; count of bases not matched to a gene: 16. This CDR3 is built from 17 residues. Germline lookup yields CDR1 SGDLS and CDR2 YYNGEE. The CDR3 protein is CASDLETGEGRNQPQHF. The CDR3 nucleotides read TGTGCCAGCGATTTGGAGACAGGGGAAGGGAGGAATCAGCCCCAGCATTTT.

The rearrangement uses TRBV3-1 (or the pseudogene TRBV3-2) and TRBJ2-7; perhaps TRBD1 as D (5 bases). The V end was cut by 3 bases, the J end by 3 bases, with 15 bases between. The length of the CDR3 is 15 residues. Germline assignment: CDR1 LGHDT and CDR2 YNNKEL (reference sequence). The CDR3: CASSHRQTQGYEQYF. CDR3 bases: TGTGCCAGCAGCCACAGACAGACGCAGGGCTACGAGCAGTACTTC.

This clone occurred once. V gene TRBV24-1 combines with J gene TRBJ1-5, with D maybe TRBD1 (5 bases). This CDR3 comprises 15 residues. Trimming took off 4 bases at V and 2 bases at J, with 11 bases between the two ends. Germline loops: CDR1 KGHDR, CDR2 SFDVKD. CDR3: CATSEGGWGNQPQHF. The CDR3 DNA reads TGTGCCACCAGTGAGGGGGGATGGGGCAATCAGCCCCAGCATTTT.